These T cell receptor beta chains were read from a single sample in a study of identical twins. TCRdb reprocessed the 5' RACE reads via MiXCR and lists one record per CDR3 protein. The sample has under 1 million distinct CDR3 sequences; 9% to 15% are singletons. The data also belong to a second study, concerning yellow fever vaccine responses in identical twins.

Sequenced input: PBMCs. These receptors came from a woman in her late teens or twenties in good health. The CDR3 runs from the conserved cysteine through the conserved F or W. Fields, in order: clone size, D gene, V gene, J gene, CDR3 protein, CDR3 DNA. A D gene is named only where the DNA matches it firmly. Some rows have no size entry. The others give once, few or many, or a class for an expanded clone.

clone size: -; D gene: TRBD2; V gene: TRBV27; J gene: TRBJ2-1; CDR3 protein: CASSLLRTSGGMVYEQFF; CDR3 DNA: TGTGCCAGCAGTTTGCTCCGGACTAGCGGGGGGATGGTCTATGAGCAGTTCTTC
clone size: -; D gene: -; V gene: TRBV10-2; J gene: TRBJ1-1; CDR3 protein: CASSERLPEAFF; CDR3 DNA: TGCGCCAGCAGTGAGCGGCTTCCTGAAGCTTTCTTT
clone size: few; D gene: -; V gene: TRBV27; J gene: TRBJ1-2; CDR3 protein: CASSPQPGDGYTF; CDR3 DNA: TGTGCCAGCAGTCCCCAGCCAGGGGACGGCTACACCTTC
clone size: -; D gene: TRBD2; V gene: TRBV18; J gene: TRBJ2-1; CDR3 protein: CASSPRGRLAGLNEQFF; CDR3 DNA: TGTGCCAGCTCACCTCGCGGGAGACTAGCGGGACTTAATGAGCAGTTCTTC
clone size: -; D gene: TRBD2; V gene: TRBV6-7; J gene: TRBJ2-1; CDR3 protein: CASSYLPGRGNEQFF; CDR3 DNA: TGTGCCAGCAGTTACTTGCCCGGGAGGGGCAATGAGCAGTTCTTC
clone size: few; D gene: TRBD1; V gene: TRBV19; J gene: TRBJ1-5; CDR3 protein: CASNHGQGNQPQHF; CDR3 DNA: TGTGCCAGTAACCATGGACAGGGGAATCAGCCCCAGCATTTT
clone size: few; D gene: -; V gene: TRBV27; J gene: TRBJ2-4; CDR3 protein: CASSLSRGVDIQYF; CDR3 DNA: TGTGCCAGCAGTTTATCGAGGGGTGTGGACATTCAGTACTTC
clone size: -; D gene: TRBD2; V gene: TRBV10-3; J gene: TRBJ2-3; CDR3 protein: CAISESSGRADTQYF; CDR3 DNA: TGTGCCATCAGTGAGTCTAGCGGGAGGGCAGATACGCAGTATTTT
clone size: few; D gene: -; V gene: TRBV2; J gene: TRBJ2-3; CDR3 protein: CASRDTSTDTQYF; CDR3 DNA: TGTGCCAGCAGAGACACTAGCACAGATACGCAGTATTTT
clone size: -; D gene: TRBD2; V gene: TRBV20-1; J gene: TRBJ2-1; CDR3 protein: CSARLPGLAGGSHNEQFF; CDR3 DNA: TGCAGTGCTAGGTTACCGGGACTAGCGGGAGGGTCCCACAATGAGCAGTTCTTC
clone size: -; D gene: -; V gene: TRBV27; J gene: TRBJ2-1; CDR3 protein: CASTQTGRKDNEQFF; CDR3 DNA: TGTGCCAGCACCCAAACAGGGAGAAAGGACAATGAGCAGTTCTTC
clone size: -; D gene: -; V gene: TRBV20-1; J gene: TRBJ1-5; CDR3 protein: CSAIPLGGFNQPQHF; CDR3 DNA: TGCAGTGCCATACCTTTAGGGGGGTTCAATCAGCCCCAGCATTTT
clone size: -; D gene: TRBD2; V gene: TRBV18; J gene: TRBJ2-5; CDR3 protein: CASSPRARTSGSQETQYF; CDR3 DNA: TGTGCCAGCTCACCAAGGGCCCGGACTAGCGGGTCCCAAGAGACCCAGTACTTC
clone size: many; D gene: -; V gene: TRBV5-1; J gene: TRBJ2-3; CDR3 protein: CASSLGGTTDTQYF; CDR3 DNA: TGTGCCAGCAGCTTAGGGGGTACCACAGATACGCAGTATTTT
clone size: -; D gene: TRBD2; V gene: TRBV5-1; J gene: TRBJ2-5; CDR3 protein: CASRGLAGGETQYF; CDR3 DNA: TGCGCCAGCAGGGGACTAGCGGGGGGAGAGACCCAGTACTTC
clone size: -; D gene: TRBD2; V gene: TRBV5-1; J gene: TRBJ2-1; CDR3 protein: CASSDRGGPYNEQFF; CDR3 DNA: TGCGCCAGCAGCGACCGGGGGGGGCCTTACAATGAGCAGTTCTTC
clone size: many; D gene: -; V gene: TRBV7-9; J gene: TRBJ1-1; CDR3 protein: CASSLRVETEAFF; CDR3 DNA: TGTGCCAGCAGCTTACGTGTGGAAACTGAAGCTTTCTTT
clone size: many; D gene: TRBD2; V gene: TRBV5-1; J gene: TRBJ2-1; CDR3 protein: CASSRWAGVLDEQFF; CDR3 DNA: TGCGCCAGCAGCCGATGGGCGGGAGTGCTCGATGAGCAGTTCTTC
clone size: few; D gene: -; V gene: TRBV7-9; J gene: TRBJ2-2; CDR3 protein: CAGDSANTGELFF; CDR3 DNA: TGTGCCGGTGACAGTGCGAACACCGGGGAGCTGTTTTTT
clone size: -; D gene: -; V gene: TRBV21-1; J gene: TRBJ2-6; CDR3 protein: CASSKELWGSGANVLTF; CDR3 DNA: -
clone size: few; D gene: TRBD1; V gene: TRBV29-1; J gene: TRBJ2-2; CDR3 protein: CSVEGRTGTNTGELFF; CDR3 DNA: TGCAGCGTTGAAGGGAGGACAGGGACGAACACCGGGGAGCTGTTTTTT
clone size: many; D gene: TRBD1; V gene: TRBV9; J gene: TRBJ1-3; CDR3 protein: CASSVAPDRGGHTIYF; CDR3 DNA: TGTGCCAGCAGCGTAGCCCCCGACAGGGGAGGGCACACCATATATTTT
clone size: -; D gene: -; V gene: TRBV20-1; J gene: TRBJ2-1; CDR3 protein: CSSPRARGQTYNEQFF; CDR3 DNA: TGCAGCTCCCCCAGGGCCCGGGGGCAGACCTACAATGAGCAGTTCTTC
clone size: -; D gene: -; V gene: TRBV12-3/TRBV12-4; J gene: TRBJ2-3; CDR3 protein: CASSAGFTSTDTQYF; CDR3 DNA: TGTGCCAGCAGTGCCGGGTTTACTAGCACAGATACGCAGTATTTT
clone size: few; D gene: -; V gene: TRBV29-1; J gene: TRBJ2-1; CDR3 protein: CSIAADSSYNEQFF; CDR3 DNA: TGCAGCATTGCAGCGGATAGCTCCTACAATGAGCAGTTCTTC
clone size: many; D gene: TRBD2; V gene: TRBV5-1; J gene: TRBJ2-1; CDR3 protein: CASSLRHTSGRNEQFF; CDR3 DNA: TGCGCCAGCAGCTTGCGGCATACTAGCGGGAGGAATGAGCAGTTCTTC
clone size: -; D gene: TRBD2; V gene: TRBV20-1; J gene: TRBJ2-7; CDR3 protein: CSASRLAGRYEQYF; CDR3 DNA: TGCAGTGCTAGTAGACTAGCGGGAAGGTACGAGCAGTACTTC
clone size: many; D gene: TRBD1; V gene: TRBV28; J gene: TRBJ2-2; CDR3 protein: CASRRQGTGELFF; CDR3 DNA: TGTGCCAGCAGAAGACAGGGCACCGGGGAGCTGTTTTTT
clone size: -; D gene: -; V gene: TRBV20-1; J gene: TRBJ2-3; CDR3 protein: CSETRRDTQYF; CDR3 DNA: TGCAGCGAGACCCGAAGGGATACGCAGTATTTT
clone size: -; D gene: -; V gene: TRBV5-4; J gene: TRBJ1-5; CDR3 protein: CASSLMGSNQPQHF; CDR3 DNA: TGTGCCAGCAGCTTGATGGGAAGCAATCAGCCCCAGCATTTT
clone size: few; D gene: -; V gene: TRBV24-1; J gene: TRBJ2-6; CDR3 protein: CATSDPGSGANVLTF; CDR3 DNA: TGTGCCACCAGTGATCCAGGGTCTGGGGCCAACGTCCTGACTTTC
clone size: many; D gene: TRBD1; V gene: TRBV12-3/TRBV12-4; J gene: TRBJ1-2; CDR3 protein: CASSLQGSGYTF; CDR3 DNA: TGTGCCAGCAGCTTACAGGGGTCTGGCTACACCTTC
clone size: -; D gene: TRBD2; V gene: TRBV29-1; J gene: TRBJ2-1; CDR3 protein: CSVEDQTSGREGNEQFF; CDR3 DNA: TGCAGCGTTGAAGATCAAACTAGCGGGAGGGAGGGCAATGAGCAGTTCTTC
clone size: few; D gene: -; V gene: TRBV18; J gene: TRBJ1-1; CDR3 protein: CASSPRSGDIEAFF; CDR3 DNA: TGTGCCAGCTCACCCCGGAGTGGGGATATTGAAGCTTTCTTT
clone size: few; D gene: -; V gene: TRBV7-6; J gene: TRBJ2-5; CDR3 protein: CASSLARGAQETQYF; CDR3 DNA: TGTGCCAGCAGCTTAGCGCGGGGAGCCCAAGAGACCCAGTACTTC
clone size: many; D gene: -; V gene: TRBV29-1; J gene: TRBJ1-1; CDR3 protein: CSVGTARTEAFF; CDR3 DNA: TGCAGCGTCGGGACTGCCAGGACTGAAGCTTTCTTT
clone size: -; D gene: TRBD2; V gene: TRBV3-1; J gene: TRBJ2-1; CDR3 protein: CASSRRTSANEQFF; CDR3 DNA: TGTGCCAGCAGCCGACGGACTAGCGCGAATGAGCAGTTCTTC
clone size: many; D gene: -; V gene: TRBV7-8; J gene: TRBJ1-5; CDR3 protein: CASSVLGLNQPQHF; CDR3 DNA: TGTGCCAGCAGCGTCCTTGGCTTAAATCAGCCCCAGCATTTT
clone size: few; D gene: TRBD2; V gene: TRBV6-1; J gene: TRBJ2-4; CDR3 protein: CASRGLAGGENIQYF; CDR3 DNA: TGTGCCAGCAGGGGACTAGCGGGGGGAGAAAACATTCAGTACTTC
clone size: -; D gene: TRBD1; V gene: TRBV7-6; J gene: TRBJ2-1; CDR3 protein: CASSYSDRANEQFF; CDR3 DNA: TGTGCCAGCAGCTATTCCGACAGGGCCAATGAGCAGTTCTTC
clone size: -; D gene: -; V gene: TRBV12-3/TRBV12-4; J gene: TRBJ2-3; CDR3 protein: CASSPGETPPQYF; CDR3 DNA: TGTGCCAGCAGTCCCGGGGAGACCCCTCCGCAGTATTTT
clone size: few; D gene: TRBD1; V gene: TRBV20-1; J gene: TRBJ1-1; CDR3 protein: CSAQGAGVNTEAFF; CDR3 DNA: TGCAGTGCGCAGGGGGCTGGGGTGAACACTGAAGCTTTCTTT
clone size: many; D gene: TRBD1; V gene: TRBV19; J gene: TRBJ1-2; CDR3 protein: CASTDGQGRGYTF; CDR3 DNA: TGTGCCAGTACCGACGGACAGGGACGCGGCTACACCTTC
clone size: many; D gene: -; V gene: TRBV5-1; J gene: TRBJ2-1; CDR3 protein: CASRFRGTLIDEQFF; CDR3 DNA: TGCGCCAGCAGGTTCAGGGGGACTCTTATCGATGAGCAGTTCTTC
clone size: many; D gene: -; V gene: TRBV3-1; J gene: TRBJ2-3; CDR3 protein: CASSQETGHSTDTQYF; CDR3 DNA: TGTGCCAGCAGCCAAGAAACGGGACATAGCACAGATACGCAGTATTTT
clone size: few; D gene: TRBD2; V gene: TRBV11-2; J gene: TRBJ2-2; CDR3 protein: CASSLVRLAGEEELFF; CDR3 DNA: TGTGCCAGCAGCTTAGTGCGACTAGCGGGGGAAGAGGAGCTGTTTTTT
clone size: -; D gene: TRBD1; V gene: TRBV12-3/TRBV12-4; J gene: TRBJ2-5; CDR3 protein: CASSLTGAEYF; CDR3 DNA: TGTGCCAGCAGTTTAACAGGGGCCGAGTACTTC
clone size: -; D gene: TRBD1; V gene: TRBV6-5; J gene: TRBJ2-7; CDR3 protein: CASSHSDRGTLRFYEQYF; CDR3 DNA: TGTGCCAGCAGCCACTCGGACAGGGGGACCCTCCGATTCTACGAGCAGTACTTC
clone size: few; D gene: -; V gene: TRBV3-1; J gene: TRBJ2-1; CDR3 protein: CASSSNHPRQFF; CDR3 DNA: TGTGCCAGCAGCTCTAACCACCCCCGGCAGTTCTTC
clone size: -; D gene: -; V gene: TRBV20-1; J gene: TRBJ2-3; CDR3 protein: CSARVIQGTSTDTQYF; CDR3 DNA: TGCAGTGCTAGAGTTATTCAGGGGACTAGCACAGATACGCAGTATTTT
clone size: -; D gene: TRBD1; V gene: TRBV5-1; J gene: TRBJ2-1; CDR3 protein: CASSLNPGTGGYNEQFF; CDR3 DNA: TGCGCCAGCAGCTTGAACCCCGGGACAGGGGGCTACAATGAGCAGTTCTTC
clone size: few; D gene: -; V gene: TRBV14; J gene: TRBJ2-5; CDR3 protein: CASSQIEPSPRGPRETQYF; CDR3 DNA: TGTGCCAGCAGCCAAATTGAGCCGTCTCCCCGGGGCCCGAGGGAGACCCAGTACTTC
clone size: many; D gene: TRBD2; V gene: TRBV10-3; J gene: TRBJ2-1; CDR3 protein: CAISERRTSGFPYNEQFF; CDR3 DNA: TGTGCCATCAGTGAGCGGCGGACTAGCGGGTTCCCCTACAATGAGCAGTTCTTC
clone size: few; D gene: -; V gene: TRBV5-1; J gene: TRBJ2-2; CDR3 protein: CASCRRDKNTGELFF; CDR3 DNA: TGCGCCAGCTGCCGCCGGGACAAGAACACCGGGGAGCTGTTTTTT
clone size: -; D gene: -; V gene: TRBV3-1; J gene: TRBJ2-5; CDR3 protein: CASSQGPRQKETQYF; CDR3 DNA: TGTGCCAGCAGCCAAGGTCCGCGGCAGAAAGAGACCCAGTACTTC
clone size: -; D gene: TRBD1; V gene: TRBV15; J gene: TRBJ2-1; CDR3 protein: CATFQGTGGYNEQFF; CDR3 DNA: TGTGCCACCTTTCAAGGGACAGGGGGCTACAATGAGCAGTTCTTC